This T cell receptor beta chain came from a study of vaccination and CD4 T cells after COVID-19. Turning to the study itself: With a range of 35 to 161, the median interval from diagnosis to drawing post-COVID samples was roughly 91 days. Findings and caveats of the study: When vaccine-specific clones from convalescent patients were examined, 304 of 307 were spike mono-reactive.

Specified treatment: approximately 9-day PBMC culture with coronavirus spike peptide pools or control peptides (ViraFEST assay). This clonotype turned up a few times. Its antigen is still unknown. This CDR3 is built from 12 residues. Germline-derived CDR1 and CDR2 are DFQATT and SNEGSKA (reference sequence). Trimming shortened V by 6 bases and J by 2 bases, and 8 bases separated the two germline ends. Sequencing of DNA taken from cultured CD4+ T cells relied on the Oncomine TCR Beta short-read assay. One entry per CDR3 protein, called by TCRdb with MiXCR from the PCR reads. Of 4,000 to 4,500 distinct CDR3 sequences in the sample, about 40% were seen once.

V is TRBV20-1 and J is TRBJ1-5; weak D call: TRBD1 (5 bases). This receptor was obtained from a human donor who had recovered from COVID-19. The sample consisted of CD4+ T cells from blood, cultured in vitro. CDR3 loop: CSAQGGNQPQHF. The DNA of the CDR3 is TGCAGTGCCCAAGGGGGCAATCAGCCCCAGCATTTT.